A selection of T cell receptor beta chains follows, all from one sample in a study of Ad26.COV2.S vaccination and SARS-CoV-2 variants. Some clones are missing from TCRdb's copy, which holds only in-frame ones; the method was immunoSEQ multiplex PCR. The sample lists over 450,000 clones, roughly nine tenths occurring once. Source: peripheral blood, taken in a trial of Ad26.COV2.S vaccine versus placebo. The receptor source for this set is a person aged 18-60 years who received the Ad26.COV2.S COVID-19 vaccine or a placebo. CDR3s include the opening cysteine and the closing phenylalanine or tryptophan. Each record gives: V gene, D gene, clone size, J gene, CDR3 DNA, CDR3 protein. The D gene is left open where the match is weak. Some rows have no size entry. The others give once, few or many, or a class for an expanded clone.

>TRBV19|TRBD1|-|TRBJ2-6
TGTGCCAGTAGTACCCCCAGGACAGGGGCAGTAGCCAACGTCCTGACTTTC
CASSTPRTGAVANVLTF
>TRBV7-9|TRBD1|-|TRBJ2-7
TGTGCCAGCAGCTTCAGAAGGGGGCAGACCTACGAGCAGTACTTC
CASSFRRGQTYEQYF
>TRBV12-3/TRBV12-4|-|-|TRBJ2-1
TGTGCCAGCAGTTTAGCAGCGGTCAATGAGCAGTTCTTC
CASSLAAVNEQFF
>TRBV28|TRBD2|-|TRBJ2-1
TGTGCCAGCAGTCCGCTAGCGGGAGGGCTCGGTCCTTTAAGCTCCTACAATGAGCAGTTCTTC
CASSPLAGGLGPLSSYNEQFF
>TRBV7-3|TRBD1|-|TRBJ2-3
TGTGCCAGCAGCCACGGGACAGGAAACACAGATACGCAGTATTTT
CASSHGTGNTDTQYF
>TRBV5-1|-|-|TRBJ2-6
TGCGCCAGCAGCTTGGTTAGGGCCTCTGGGGCCAACGTCCTGACTTTC
CASSLVRASGANVLTF
>TRBV5-1|TRBD1|-|TRBJ2-7
TGCGCCAGCAGCAAGGGACAGGGCGGGACCGGGGCAAACTACGAGCAGTACTTC
CASSKGQGGTGANYEQYF
>TRBV7-2|TRBD1|few|TRBJ1-6
TGTGCCAGCAGCTTTCAGGGGGCTAATTCACCCCTCCACTTT
CASSFQGANSPLHF
>TRBV6-5|TRBD2|few|TRBJ2-1
TGTGCCAGCAGTCCTACTAGCGGGGGGGCATTTGAGCAGTTCTTC
CASSPTSGGAFEQFF
>TRBV7-9|-|-|TRBJ2-7
TGTGCCAGCAGTTCCCCCTACGAGCAGTACTTC
CASSSPYEQYF
>TRBV4-2|-|-|TRBJ2-7
TGTGCCAGCAGCCAAGACAGGGTCTACGAGCAGTACTTC
CASSQDRVYEQYF
>TRBV5-1|-|once|TRBJ1-3
TGCGCCAGCAGCTTGGTCCTAGGGGCTTCGGGAAACACCATATATTTT
CASSLVLGASGNTIYF
>TRBV27|TRBD1|-|TRBJ1-2
TGTGCCAGCAGTCCAGGACAGGGGAGTAGGTATGGCTACACCTTC
CASSPGQGSRYGYTF
>TRBV2|-|-|TRBJ1-6
TGTGCCAGCAACACACGCAAATCGGGGCCCCTCCACTTT
CASNTRKSGPLHF
>TRBV11-2|-|-|TRBJ1-2
TGTGCCAGCAGCTCATGGACAGTCTCTAACTATGGCTACACCTTC
CASSSWTVSNYGYTF
>TRBV19|-|-|TRBJ2-7
TGTGCCAGTAGTATAGAAGGGGGAAGTTCCTACGAGCAGTACTTC
CASSIEGGSSYEQYF
>TRBV5-4|TRBD2|-|TRBJ2-7
TGTGCCAGCAGCAGGGGACTAGCGGGAGAATACGAGCAGTACTTC
CASSRGLAGEYEQYF
>TRBV4-1|TRBD2|once|TRBJ2-5
TGCGCCAGCAGCCAAGACCCCGGGACTAGCGGGATATATGAGACCCAGTACTTC
CASSQDPGTSGIYETQYF
>TRBV4-1|TRBD1|-|TRBJ1-1
TGCGCCAGCTCTCCGGGACGGACAGGGCGGACTGAAGCTTTCTTT
CASSPGRTGRTEAFF
>TRBV6-5|-|-|TRBJ2-7
TGTGCCAGCAAAAAACAGGAGGGGGCCCCCTACGAGCAGTACTTC
CASKKQEGAPYEQYF
>TRBV7-8|-|-|TRBJ1-2
TGTGCCAGCAGCTCTTCACGAAACTATGGCTACACCTTC
CASSSSRNYGYTF
>TRBV19|-|-|TRBJ2-5
TGTGCCAGTAGTCCAGGCCTGGGACTTCAAGAGACCCAGTACTTC
CASSPGLGLQETQYF
>TRBV27|-|-|TRBJ1-1
TGTGCCAGCAGCTTGACAGAGAACACTGAAGCTTTCTTT
CASSLTENTEAFF
>TRBV14|TRBD2|-|TRBJ2-2
TGTGCCCCCGAAGTCGGGCGGGAGGGGGACACCGGGGAGCTGTTTTTT
CAPEVGREGDTGELFF
>TRBV28|TRBD2|once|TRBJ2-3
TGTGCCAGCAGTTCATCTAGCGGATACACAGATACGCAGTATTTT
CASSSSSGYTDTQYF
>TRBV7-2|TRBD2|many|TRBJ2-7
TGTGCCAGCAGCTTAGTAGGAGGGTTTCGGGGGGGCAGCAGCTACGAGCAGTACTTC
CASSLVGGFRGGSSYEQYF
>TRBV9|-|-|TRBJ2-7
TGTGCCAGCAGCGTAGGGCAGACCCCCTACGAGCAGTACTTC
CASSVGQTPYEQYF
>TRBV6-1|-|-|TRBJ2-4
TGTGCCAGCAGTGAAGTCCCGGGTCAGTACTTC
CASSEVPGQYF
>TRBV6-5|-|-|TRBJ2-7
TGTGCCAGCAGTTACTCGCCCAGTTGGGGTGGATACGAGCAGTACTTC
CASSYSPSWGGYEQYF
>TRBV29-1|-|-|TRBJ2-7
TGCAGCGTTGAAGGGGGTTCTCCCTACGAGCAGTACTTC
CSVEGGSPYEQYF
>TRBV12-3/TRBV12-4|-|-|TRBJ2-5
TGTGCCAGCAGTTCCATAAAAGAGACCCAGTACTTC
CASSSIKETQYF
>TRBV29-1|-|-|TRBJ2-1
TGCAGCGATGACAGCGGTACAAAATACAATGAGCAGTTCTTC
CSDDSGTKYNEQFF
>TRBV30|-|-|TRBJ1-1
TGTGCCTGGAGTGTAGGGCTTGGAGGTGAAGCTTTCTTT
CAWSVGLGGEAFF
>TRBV28|-|-|TRBJ2-1
TGTGCCAGCAGTTCATTGGGTAATGAGCAGTTCTTC
CASSSLGNEQFF
>TRBV6-2/TRBV6-3|TRBD1|-|TRBJ1-5
TGTGCCAGCAGTTACCCGAGTGGGACAGGCGCAAGCAATCAGCCCCAGCATTTT
CASSYPSGTGASNQPQHF
>TRBV5-1|-|-|TRBJ1-1
TGCGCCAGCAGCTTGGTACCGGGGGGTGCTGAAGCTTTCTTT
CASSLVPGGAEAFF
>TRBV7-2|-|-|TRBJ2-7
TGTGCCAGCAGCTTAGAGGGGGGGGCCCCCTACGAGCAGTACTTC
CASSLEGGAPYEQYF
>TRBV7-2|TRBD2|-|TRBJ2-1
TGTGCCAGCAGCATCCACTCGGGGGGAGGGGAGCAGTTCTTC
CASSIHSGGGEQFF
>TRBV19|-|-|TRBJ2-1
TGTGCCAGTAGTAACCTGAAGGGGGGAGGTTGGGGTGAGCAGTTCTTC
CASSNLKGGGWGEQFF
>TRBV11-2|TRBD1|-|TRBJ2-1
TGTGCCAGCAGCTCCCCGTCAGGGGGCCGGAATGAGCAGTTCTTC
CASSSPSGGRNEQFF
>TRBV9|-|-|TRBJ1-2
TGTGCCAGCAGCGTCTTCCCGAGACAGGATGGCTACACCTTC
CASSVFPRQDGYTF
>TRBV3-1/TRBV3-2|TRBD2|-|TRBJ2-3
TGTGCCAGCAGCCACTTTCCCTACGGGGGGGGAAGCACAGATACGCAGTATTTT
CASSHFPYGGGSTDTQYF
>TRBV5-1|-|-|TRBJ2-5
TGCGCCAGCAGCTTGGTAGGGAGACAGGAGACCCAGTACTTC
CASSLVGRQETQYF
>TRBV11-2|-|-|TRBJ1-1
TGTGCCAGCAGCTTGATGGCGTACTTGACTGAAGCTTTCTTT
CASSLMAYLTEAFF
>TRBV19|-|once|TRBJ1-5
TGTGCCAGTACTTCTCCTGGACGGCACAATCAGCCCCAGCATTTT
CASTSPGRHNQPQHF
>TRBV28|-|-|TRBJ2-5
TGTGCCAGCAGTTTAGCGCGGGACTCAGAGACCCAGTACTTC
CASSLARDSETQYF
>TRBV5-4|TRBD2|-|TRBJ2-3
TGTGCCAGCAGCCGAGGTCGGACTAGCGGGAGTGTAGCAGATACGCAGTATTTT
CASSRGRTSGSVADTQYF
>TRBV7-9|TRBD1|-|TRBJ1-1
TGTGCCAGCAGGGGATCGGCCAGGGGGCCCCACACTGAAGCTTTCTTT
CASRGSARGPHTEAFF
>TRBV6-5|TRBD1|-|TRBJ2-2
TGTGCCAGCAGTTACGACAGGGGGCACACCGGGGAGCTGTTTTTT
CASSYDRGHTGELFF
>TRBV28|-|-|TRBJ2-7
TGTGCCAGCAGTTTAGTTCCCGGCACGGTAACCTACGAGCAGTACTTC
CASSLVPGTVTYEQYF
>TRBV5-1|-|-|TRBJ1-6
TGCGCCAGCAGCTTGGTTGGGGGGCGTTATGATTCACCCCTCCACTTT
CASSLVGGRYDSPLHF
>TRBV28|TRBD1|-|TRBJ2-7
TGTGCCAGCAGTTTAGTTAGGGTCCGGGACAGGGGGGCCTACGAGCAGTACTTC
CASSLVRVRDRGAYEQYF
>TRBV28|-|-|TRBJ1-5
TGTGCCAGCACCTACCCCGGGGAGCGAAGCAATCAGCCCCAGCATTTT
CASTYPGERSNQPQHF
>TRBV9|-|-|TRBJ1-5
TGTGCCAGCAGCGTAGAGTCAGGGAATCAGCCCCAGCATTTT
CASSVESGNQPQHF
>TRBV10-3|-|-|TRBJ1-1
TGTGCCATCAGTGAGTCGATCCAGGCCCCCGCCCGCACTGAAGCTTTCTTT
CAISESIQAPARTEAFF
>TRBV14|-|once|TRBJ2-1
TGTGCCAGCAGCCTCGCGGGTAATGAGCAGTTCTTC
CASSLAGNEQFF
>TRBV25-1|TRBD2|once|TRBJ2-1
TGTGCCAGCAGTGAACGAGGGACTAGCGGCGGCGATGAGCAGTTCTTC
CASSERGTSGGDEQFF
>TRBV5-4|-|-|TRBJ2-1
TGTGCCAGCAAGATTCTAGGGGATGAGCAGTTCTTC
CASKILGDEQFF
>TRBV5-1|-|-|TRBJ1-3
TGCGCCAGCAGCTTGGAGGTAACTGGCTCTGGAAACACCATATATTTT
CASSLEVTGSGNTIYF
>TRBV19|TRBD1|-|TRBJ2-4
TGTGCCAGTTTAAAACAGGGGCAAAACATTCAGTACTTC
CASLKQGQNIQYF